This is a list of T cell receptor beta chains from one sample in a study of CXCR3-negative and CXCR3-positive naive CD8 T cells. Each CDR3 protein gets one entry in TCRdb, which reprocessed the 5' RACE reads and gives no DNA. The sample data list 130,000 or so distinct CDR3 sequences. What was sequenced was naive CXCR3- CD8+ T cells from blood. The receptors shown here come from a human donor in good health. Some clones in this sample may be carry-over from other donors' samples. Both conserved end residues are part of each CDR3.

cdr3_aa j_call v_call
CASSFAGTDYNEQFF TRBJ2-1 TRBV28
CSVDRTNEQFF TRBJ2-1 TRBV29-1
CSADFRDSRVGEQFF TRBJ2-1 TRBV20-1
CASSLALGYEQYF TRBJ2-7 TRBV7-9
CSVEHPVNTGELFF TRBJ2-2 TRBV29-1
CASSYSGTTFYGYTF TRBJ1-2 TRBV6-5
CASSGLQETQYF TRBJ2-5 TRBV12-3/TRBV12-4
CSVEPDGDYEQYF TRBJ2-7 TRBV29-1
CASSLGTGAFYEQYF TRBJ2-7 TRBV28
CSVVGLVAGGEQYF TRBJ2-7 TRBV29-1
CASIGTGPSGANVLTF TRBJ2-6 TRBV19
CASSLDRGHDEQYF TRBJ2-7 TRBV6-2/TRBV6-3
CASSQGGGAGGTFNNEQFF TRBJ2-1 TRBV4-1
CASWEVNTGELFF TRBJ2-2 TRBV10-2
CASLGPGAGDEQFF TRBJ2-1 TRBV27
CASSFGQDTEAFF TRBJ1-1 TRBV6-4
CASFETGNTGELFF TRBJ2-2 TRBV19
CASSQDRGLPYEQYF TRBJ2-7 TRBV4-3
CASGRKEFADTQYF TRBJ2-3 TRBV14
CASSLAGFYNEQFF TRBJ2-1 TRBV5-1
CASSLDSTYQPQHF TRBJ1-5 TRBV7-9
CASSYLGGFANTGELFF TRBJ2-2 TRBV6-2/TRBV6-3
CSVGEASSYEQYF TRBJ2-7 TRBV29-1
CASSPEGGTGELFF TRBJ2-2 TRBV7-8
CSARDPTSDTGELFF TRBJ2-2 TRBV20-1
CASGYGYEQFF TRBJ2-1 TRBV7-6
CASSFQGSSPLHF TRBJ1-6 TRBV27
CASSLRPGEQYF TRBJ2-7 TRBV7-9
CASSPATGLLYEQYF TRBJ2-7 TRBV5-1
CSARLAASGVANEQFF TRBJ2-1 TRBV20-1
CASEREGLVSYGYTF TRBJ1-2 TRBV7-9
CSARDRSLTRTDTQYF TRBJ2-3 TRBV20-1
CASSYWSSGIVSYEQYF TRBJ2-7 TRBV6-6
CASSLGTGHDEQYF TRBJ2-7 TRBV7-9
CASSIAHRISGGLQFF TRBJ2-1 TRBV19
CSVGGGLGGYNEQFF TRBJ2-1 TRBV29-1
CSARPSAENQETQYF TRBJ2-5 TRBV20-1
CASSSALAGGAYNEQFF TRBJ2-1 TRBV7-1
CAISDGDRAYEQYF TRBJ2-7 TRBV10-3